This TCR beta chain originates from a study of blood T cell repertoires in COVID-19. Study context: Samples taken during acute and convalescent COVID-19 were collected in the United States, Italy and Spain. From T cells, B-cell-depleted T cells, or PBMCs came the material, which was cDNA or gDNA.

Authors' methods: Estimation of nucleated cell counts was performed using reference gene primer amplification. Profiled with immunoSEQ multiplex PCR; TCRdb holds only in-frame clones, not every one. The V and J calls and clone size are taken from that table; D and trimming were inferred from the DNA. The sample includes roughly 180,000 clones, 79% of them seen just once. CDR1 and CDR2 from the germline V gene are MDHEN and SYDVKM. Trimming removed 7 bases from V and 0 bases from J, with 4 bases in between. The CDR3 consists of 12 residues. Sequenced sample: peripheral blood. The V gene is TRBV28, the J gene TRBJ1-5; D is unclear. The clonotype originates from a woman in her sixties with COVID-19, enrolled during active disease. CDR3 DNA sequence: TGTGCCAGCAATCTTAGCAATCAGCCCCAGCATTTT. This translates into CASNLSNQPQHF.